The 6 T cell receptor beta chains given below trace back to one sample, sequenced in a study of graft-versus-host responses after intestinal transplantation. Processing released intraepithelial and lamina propria lymphocytes from the graft tissue. The table came from immunoSEQ multiplex PCR; TCRdb's copy has only in-frame clones and leaves some out. In the table there are about 7,400 clones, about 63% of which are singletons. The source material was ileum tissue, sampled around 460 days after transplant. The receptors derive from a human patient who received an intestinal transplant, so some T cells may come from the graft donor.

The V and J genes are TRBV7-2 and TRBJ1-6; D unclear. The V gene's germline CDR1 is SGHTA and CDR2 FQGNSA. This CDR3 is built from 14 residues. V lost 0 bases and J lost 7, with 7 bases in between. CDR3 bases: TGTGCCAGCAGCTTAGCCTTTCTCAATTCACCCCTCCACTTT. Its translation is CASSLAFLNSPLHF.

CDR3 sequence reads: CASSLVVGEQYV. The CDR3 nucleotides read TGTGCCAGCAGCTTAGTGGTAGGCGAGCAGTACGTC. V usage is TRBV7-8 and J usage is TRBJ2-7; D uncertain. The germline CDR1 and CDR2 sequences are SGHVS and FQNEAQ. V was pared by 1 base and J by 6 bases, with 7 bases between. The CDR3 spans 12 residues.

The rearrangement uses TRBV7-9 and TRBJ2-5, with D possibly matching TRBD2 (7 bases). This CDR3 has 16 amino acids. Trimming pared 5 bases from V and 5 bases from J, leaving 21 bases between. Germline values: CDR1 SEHNR, CDR2 FQNEAQ (reference sequence). Written as DNA, the CDR3 is TGTGCCAGCAGCCGAGGGGGAGGGAGAAAAGGGGAGACCCAGTACTTC. Translated, it gives CASSRGGGRKGETQYF.

The chain has TRBV19 and TRBJ1-4; 9 bases match TRBD1. The CDR3 has 14 amino acids. Per germline, CDR1 LNHDA and CDR2 SQIVND (reference sequence). With 6 bases clipped from V and 7 bases from J, the junction kept 6 bases outside the gene matches. The CDR3 bases are TGTGCCAGTAGAGTGTTGGACAGGGGTGAAAAACTGTTTTTT. This codes for CASRVLDRGEKLFF.

This chain connects TRBV4-2 to TRBJ2-2; D gene unclear. Germline CDR1 reads LGHNA; CDR2 reads YNFKEQ. The V end was cut by 1 base, the J end by 7 bases, with 7 bases between. The CDR3 sequence is 13 residues long. The DNA for the CDR3 is TGTGCCAGCAGCCAAGGCCGCCGCGGGGAGCTGTTTTTT. It yields the protein CASSQGRRGELFF.

The gene calls are TRBV9 and TRBJ1-1; D possibly corresponds to TRBD1 (5 bases). The ends were cut back, 4 bases at V and 6 bases at J, with 16 bases in the middle. The CDR3 has 14 residues. Germline V CDR1 and CDR2: SGDLS, YYNGEE. The CDR3 reads CASSRTGNSPEAFF. In DNA form, the CDR3 reads TGTGCCAGCAGCCGAACAGGAAACAGTCCTGAAGCTTTCTTT.